This T cell receptor beta chain comes out of a study of OX40 agonist ivuxolimab in advanced cancers. Study background: Those enrolled were 82.7% male, with a mean age of around 58 years and ages from roughly 20 to 85. Overall study findings and caveats: There was clonal expansion of CD4+ and CD8+ blood T cells by week 6 at 0.1 to 3.0 mg/kg.

This table comes from immunoSEQ multiplex PCR, and its TCRdb copy is limited to in-frame clones, with some not included. Counted here are 65,000 to 85,000 clones, 85% occurring once; the ten biggest clones make up approximately 3.1%. Germline CDR1 reads SGDLS; CDR2 reads YYNGEE. V was shortened by 4 bases and J by 6 bases, with 7 bases between the two germline ends. This CDR3 comprises 11 residues. This clone was picked up a small number of times. The antigen is undetermined. The sample was CD4+ or CD8+ T cells sorted from blood, taken in a trial of the OX40 agonist ivuxolimab. The sequence came from an adult with an advanced solid tumor such as melanoma, head and neck, liver or kidney cancer. The chain is built from TRBV9 and TRBJ1-2; no clear D. CDR3 sequence (DNA): TGTGCCAGCAGCTCCGGGCATGGCTACACCTTC. Translated, it gives CASSSGHGYTF.